This entry lists 9 T cell receptor beta chains sequenced from one sample in a study of shared clonotypes between healthy human individuals. The table came from immunoSEQ multiplex PCR; TCRdb's copy has only in-frame clones and leaves some out. The sample shows around 550,000 clones, 90% to 96% of them seen only once. Sequencing used naive CD4+ T cells sorted from blood. Subset defined: CD45RA+ positively selected. The receptors derive from a woman in her thirties in good health.

V gene TRBV11-3 combines with J gene TRBJ2-7; D is perhaps TRBD1 (6 bases). The ends were cut back, 2 bases at V and 2 bases at J, with 7 bases in the middle. This CDR3 comprises 13 residues. CDR1 and CDR2 (germline): SGHNT, YENEEA. For the CDR3, the DNA is TGTGCCAGCAGCTTACAGGGGCCCTACGAGCAGTACTTC. Encoded protein: CASSLQGPYEQYF.

CDR3 sequence reads: CASTSSGLQYF. CDR3 nucleotides: TGTGCCAGCACCTCTTCCGGCCTACAGTACTTC. V gene TRBV2 combines with J gene TRBJ2-7; D unclear. CDR1 and CDR2 (germline): SNHLY, FYNNEI. The CDR3 consists of 11 residues. V lost 7 bases to trimming and J lost 10 bases, with 14 bases between them.

The J gene is TRBJ1-5, the V gene TRBV18, with TRBD1 matching 9 bases. This CDR3 comprises 15 residues. Trimming cost V 1 base and J 5 bases; bases outside gene matches: 3. Germline assignment: CDR1 KGHSH and CDR2 LQKENI. CDR3: CASSPLGQGYQPQHF. Here the CDR3 DNA reads TGTGCCAGCTCACCACTGGGACAGGGTTATCAGCCCCAGCATTTT.

The rearrangement joins TRBV5-1 to TRBJ1-1; D unresolved. The CDR3 is 15 residues long. V lost 1 base, J lost 1 base, and 11 bases lay in between. The germline gives CDR1 SGHRS, CDR2 YFSETQ. The CDR3 loop is CASSLLGRGNTEAFF. CDR3 DNA: TGCGCCAGCAGCTTGTTAGGGAGAGGGAACACTGAAGCTTTCTTT.

The chain combines TRBV21-1 with TRBJ2-2; TRBD2, the table's D call, lacks a check against the DNA. TRBV21-1 is a listed pseudogene. This CDR3 comprises 16 residues. The CDR3 nucleotides read TGTGCCATCCTAAAGGGACTAGAAGTCGACACCGGGGAGCTGTTTTTT. Protein product: CAILKGLEVDTGELFF.

The rearrangement joins TRBV9 to TRBJ2-1; TRBD2 aligns across 8 bases. V gave up 0 bases and J gave up 6 bases; unmatched junction bases: 8. Looked up from germline, CDR1 is SGDLS and CDR2 is YYNGEE. The CDR3 length is 16 residues. CDR3 nucleotide sequence: TGTGCCAGCAGCGTAGGTGGAAGCGGGAGTGTCAATGAGCAGTTCTTC. This sequence encodes CASSVGGSGSVNEQFF.

The rearrangement uses TRBV6-1 and TRBJ2-2; D may be TRBD2 (5 bases). CDR3 size: 17 residues. The V and J ends lost 2 bases and 4 bases respectively, with 17 bases between them. CDR1 MNHNS and CDR2 SASEGT come from the germline V gene. CDR3 region: CASSETKSAGLTGELFF. The CDR3 DNA sequence: TGTGCCAGCAGTGAAACCAAGAGCGCGGGCCTCACCGGGGAGCTGTTTTTT.

J is TRBJ2-1 and V is TRBV5-1; the D call may be TRBD1 or TRBD2 (5 bases each). Germline V gene lookup returns CDR1 SGHRS and CDR2 YFSETQ. Trimming removed 4 bases from V and 4 bases from J, with 15 bases in between. The CDR3 contains 15 residues. CDR3 protein: CASSETGTQYNEQFF. DNA of the CDR3: TGCGCCAGCAGCGAGACCGGGACCCAATACAATGAGCAGTTCTTC.

The chain combines TRBV27 with TRBJ2-7; D is unclear. This CDR3 contains 12 residues. V was clipped by 11 bases and J by 0 bases, with 11 bases between them. Germline-derived CDR1 and CDR2 are MNHEY and SMNVEV (reference sequence). The chain's CDR3 is CAVGPISYEQYF. CDR3 DNA sequence: TGTGCCGTTGGACCAATCTCCTACGAGCAGTACTTC.